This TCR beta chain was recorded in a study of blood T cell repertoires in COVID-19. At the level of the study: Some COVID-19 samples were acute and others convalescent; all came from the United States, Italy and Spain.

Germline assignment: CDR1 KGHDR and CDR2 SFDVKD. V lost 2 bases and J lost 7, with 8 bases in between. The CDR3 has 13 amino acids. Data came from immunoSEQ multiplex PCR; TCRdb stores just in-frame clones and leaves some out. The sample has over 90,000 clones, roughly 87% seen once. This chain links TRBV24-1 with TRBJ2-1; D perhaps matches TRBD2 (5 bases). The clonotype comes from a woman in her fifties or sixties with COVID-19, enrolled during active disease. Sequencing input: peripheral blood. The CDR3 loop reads CATSDSPGNEQFF. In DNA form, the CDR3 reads TGTGCCACCAGTGATTCTCCGGGAAATGAGCAGTTCTTC.